This T cell receptor (beta chain) was sequenced in a study of radiation and T cells in renal cell carcinoma. On this clone itself: Its matching antigen is unknown.

The method was immunoSEQ multiplex PCR; TCRdb's version includes in-frame clones alone and lacks a portion of them. In the table there are approximately 70,000 clones, around 80% of which are singletons. Trimming took 1 base from V and 6 from J; bases not matched to a gene: 5. Germline CDR1 reads LNHNV; CDR2 reads YYDKDF (reference sequence). The CDR3 has 14 amino acids. Whole-study findings and limits: Baseline intratumoral clonotype presence is unknown without pretreatment biopsies.

Time point defined: blood 4 weeks post-SBRT, at nephrectomy. Treatment of the sample: 15 Gy SBRT to primary tumor, nephrectomy 4 weeks later. The tumor was a clear cell renal cell carcinoma. Sequencing was performed on blood, taken from a patient whose treatment included radiotherapy and nephrectomy. This TCR came from a man in his sixties with renal cell carcinoma. The chain recombines TRBV15 with TRBJ1-2; TRBD1 aligns across 7 bases. CDR3 in amino acids: CATSRGQGWNGYTF. Written as DNA, the CDR3 is TGTGCCACCAGCAGAGGACAGGGATGGAATGGCTACACCTTC. The full variable domain, completed using reference TRBV15 and TRBJ1-2, is DAMVIQNPRYQVTQFGKPVTLSCSQTLNHNVMYWYQQKSSQAPKLLFHYYDKDFNNEADTPDNFQSRRPNTSFCFLDIRSPGLGDTAMYLCATSRGQGWNGYTFGSGTRLTVV.